The T cell receptor beta chain described here comes from a study of blood T cell repertoires in COVID-19. Study as a whole: Specimens from acute and convalescent COVID-19 originated in the United States, Italy and Spain.

The table came from immunoSEQ multiplex PCR; TCRdb's copy has only in-frame clones and leaves some out. The profile covers about 110,000 clones, with 85% to 90% appearing a single time and around 1.2% taken by the ten largest. Source material: peripheral blood. This clonotype was obtained from a human donor in a cohort sampled during active COVID-19.

CDR3 DNA: TGTGCCAGCAGTCGGAACACTGAAGCTTTCTTT. Its translation is CASSRNTEAFF. The chain employs TRBV12-3 or TRBV12-4 and TRBJ1-1; D call uncertain. This CDR3 has 11 amino acids. Trimming shortened V by 5 bases and J by 1 base, and 2 bases separated the two germline ends.